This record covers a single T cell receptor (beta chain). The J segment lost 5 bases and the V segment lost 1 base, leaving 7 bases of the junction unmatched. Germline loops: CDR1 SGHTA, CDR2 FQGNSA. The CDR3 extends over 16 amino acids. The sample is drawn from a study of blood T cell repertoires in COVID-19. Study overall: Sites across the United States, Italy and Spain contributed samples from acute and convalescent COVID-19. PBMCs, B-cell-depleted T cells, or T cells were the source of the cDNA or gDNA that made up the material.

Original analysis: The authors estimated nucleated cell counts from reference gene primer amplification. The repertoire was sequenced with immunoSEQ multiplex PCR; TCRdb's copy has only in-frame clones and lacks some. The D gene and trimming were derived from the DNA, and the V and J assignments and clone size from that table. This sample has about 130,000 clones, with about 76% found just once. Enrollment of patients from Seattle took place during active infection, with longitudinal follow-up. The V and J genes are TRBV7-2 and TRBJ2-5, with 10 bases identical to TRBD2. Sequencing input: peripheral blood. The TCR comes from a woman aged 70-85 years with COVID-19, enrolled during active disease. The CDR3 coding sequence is TGTGCCAGCAGCTTAGTCGGACTAGCGGTATTGGAGACCCAGTACTTC. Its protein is CASSLVGLAVLETQYF.